This TCR beta chain was identified in a study of neoadjuvant anti-PD-1 for oral cavity cancer. The CDR3 runs to 15 residues. Per the germline V gene, CDR1 is SGDLS and CDR2 is YYNGEE. The V end lost 1 base, the J end lost 1 base, and 11 bases lay between the germline ends. Libraries were prepared by immunoSEQ multiplex PCR; TCRdb keeps only in-frame clonotypes and omits some of them. The sample comprises under 85,000 clones, under 85% of which are singletons, and 2.5% to 4% rests with the top ten. The TCR sequence derives from a person aged 35-79 years with oral cavity squamous cell carcinoma. The J gene is TRBJ1-2, the V gene TRBV9; TRBD1 is a possible D gene (5 bases). Material: PBMCs, obtained before nivolumab (anti-PD-1) treatment. CDR3 region: CASSVRQNFNYGYTF. The DNA of the CDR3 is TGTGCCAGCAGCGTACGACAGAACTTTAACTATGGCTACACCTTC.